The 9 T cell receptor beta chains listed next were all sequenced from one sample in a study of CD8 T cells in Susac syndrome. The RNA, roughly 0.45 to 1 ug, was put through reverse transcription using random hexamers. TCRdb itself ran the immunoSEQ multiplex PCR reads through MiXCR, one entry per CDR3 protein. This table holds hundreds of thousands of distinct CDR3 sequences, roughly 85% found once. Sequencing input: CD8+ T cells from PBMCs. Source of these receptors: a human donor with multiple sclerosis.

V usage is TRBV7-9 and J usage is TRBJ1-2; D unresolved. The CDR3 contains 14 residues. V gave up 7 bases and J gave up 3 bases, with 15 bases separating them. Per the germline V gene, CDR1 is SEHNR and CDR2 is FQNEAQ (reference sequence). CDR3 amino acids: CASTSAGNYYGYTF. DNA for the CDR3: TGTGCCAGCACGTCGGCAGGCAACTACTATGGCTACACCTTC. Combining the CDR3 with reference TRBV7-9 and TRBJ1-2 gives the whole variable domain DTGVSQNPRHKITKRGQNVTFRCDPISEHNRLYWYRQTLGQGPEFLTYFQNEAQLEKSRLLSDRFSAERPKGSFSTLEIQRTEQGDSAMYLCASTSAGNYYGYTFGSGTRLTVV.

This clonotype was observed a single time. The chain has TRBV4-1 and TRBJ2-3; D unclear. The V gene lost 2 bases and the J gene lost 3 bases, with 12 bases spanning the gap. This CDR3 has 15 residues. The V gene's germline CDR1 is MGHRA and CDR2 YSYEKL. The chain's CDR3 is CASSQNYLGTDTQYF. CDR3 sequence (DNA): TGCGCCAGCAGCCAAAACTACTTGGGAACAGATACGCAGTATTTT.

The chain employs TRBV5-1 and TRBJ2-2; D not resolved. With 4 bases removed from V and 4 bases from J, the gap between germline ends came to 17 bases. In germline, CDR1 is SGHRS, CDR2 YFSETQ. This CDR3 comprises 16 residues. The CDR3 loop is CASSPRAVYSTGELFF. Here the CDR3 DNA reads TGCGCCAGCAGCCCAAGGGCAGTTTACAGCACCGGGGAGCTGTTTTTT.

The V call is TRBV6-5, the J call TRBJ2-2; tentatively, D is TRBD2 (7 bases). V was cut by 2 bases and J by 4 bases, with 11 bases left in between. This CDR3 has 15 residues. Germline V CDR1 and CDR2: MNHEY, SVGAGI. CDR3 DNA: TGTGCCAGCAGTTACGGAGGGGGGGGCACCGGGGAGCTGTTTTTT. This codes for CASSYGGGGTGELFF.

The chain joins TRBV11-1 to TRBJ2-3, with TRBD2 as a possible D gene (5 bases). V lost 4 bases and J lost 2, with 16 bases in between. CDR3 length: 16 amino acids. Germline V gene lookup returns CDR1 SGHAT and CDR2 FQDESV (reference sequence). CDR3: CASSSHREQDTDTQYF. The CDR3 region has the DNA TGTGCCAGCAGCTCCCATAGGGAGCAGGACACAGATACGCAGTATTTT.

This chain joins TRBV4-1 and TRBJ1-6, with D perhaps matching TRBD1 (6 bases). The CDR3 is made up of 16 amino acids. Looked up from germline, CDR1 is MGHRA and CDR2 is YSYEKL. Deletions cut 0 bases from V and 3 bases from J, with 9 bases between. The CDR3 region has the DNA TGCGCCAGCAGCCAAGATGGGGGCCTCTATAATTCACCCCTCCACTTT. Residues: CASSQDGGLYNSPLHF.

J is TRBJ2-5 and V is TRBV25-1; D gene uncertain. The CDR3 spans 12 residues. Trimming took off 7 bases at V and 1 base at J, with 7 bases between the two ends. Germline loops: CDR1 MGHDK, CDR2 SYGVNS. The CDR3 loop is CASNWGQETQYF. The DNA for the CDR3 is TGTGCCAGCAACTGGGGCCAAGAGACCCAGTACTTC.

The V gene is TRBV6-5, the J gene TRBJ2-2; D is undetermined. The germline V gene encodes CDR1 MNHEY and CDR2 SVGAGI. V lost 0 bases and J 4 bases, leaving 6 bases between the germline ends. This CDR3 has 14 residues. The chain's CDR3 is CASSYSESTGELFF. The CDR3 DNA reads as TGTGCCAGCAGTTACTCGGAATCCACCGGGGAGCTGTTTTTT.

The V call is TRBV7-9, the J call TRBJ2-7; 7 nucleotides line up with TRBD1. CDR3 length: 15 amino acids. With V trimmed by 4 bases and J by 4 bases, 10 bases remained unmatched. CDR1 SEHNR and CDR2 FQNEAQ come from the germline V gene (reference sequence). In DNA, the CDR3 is TGTGCCAGCAGCTACCGGGACAGAGATCCATACGAGCAGTACTTC. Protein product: CASSYRDRDPYEQYF.